The sequence of this T cell receptor (beta chain) was determined in a study of blood T cell repertoires in COVID-19. The CDR3 spans 15 residues. V lost 5 bases and J lost 6; bases outside the gene matches: 8. Germline V gene sequence: CDR1 SGHRS, CDR2 YFSETQ. Per the original methods: Reference gene primers were amplified, and this amplification served to estimate nucleated cell counts. Assay: immunoSEQ multiplex PCR; the TCRdb copy retains only in-frame clones and omits some. For V, J and clone size, that table is used; D and trimming come from the DNA. The sample comprises about 140,000 clones, around nine tenths of which are singletons, and about 10% rests with the top ten.

Sequencing was carried out using peripheral blood. This receptor was identified in a man in his sixties with active or convalescent COVID-19. This chain uses TRBV5-1 with TRBJ2-1; TRBD2 agrees at 10 bases. This chain's CDR3 is CASRNPLAGVNEQFF. The CDR3, as DNA: TGCGCCAGCAGGAACCCCCTAGCGGGAGTCAATGAGCAGTTCTTC.